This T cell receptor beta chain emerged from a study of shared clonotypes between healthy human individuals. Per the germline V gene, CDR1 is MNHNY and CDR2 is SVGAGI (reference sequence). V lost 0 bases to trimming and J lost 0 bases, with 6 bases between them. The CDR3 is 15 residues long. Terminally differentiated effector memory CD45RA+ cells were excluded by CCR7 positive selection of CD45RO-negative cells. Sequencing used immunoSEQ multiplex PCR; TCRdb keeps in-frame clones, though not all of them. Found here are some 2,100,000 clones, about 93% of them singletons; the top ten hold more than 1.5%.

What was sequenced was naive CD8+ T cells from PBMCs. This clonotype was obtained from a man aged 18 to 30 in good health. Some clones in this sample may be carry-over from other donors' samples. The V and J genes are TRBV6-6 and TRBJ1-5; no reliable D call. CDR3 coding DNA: TGTGCCAGCAGTTACTCACTAGGTAGCAATCAGCCCCAGCATTTT. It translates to CASSYSLGSNQPQHF.